Shown below are 15 T cell receptor beta chains from a single sample sequenced in a study of blood T cell repertoires in COVID-19 (dated by TCRdb to the early 2020s). The library was obtained by the immunoSEQ multiplex PCR assay. Imported from immuneACCESS, the table was reduced by TCRdb to in-frame sequences with V and J called. These copies leave out some clones; in studies compared against another copy, an unresolved V gene accounts for under half, and the cause of the remainder is not known. This sample gives 70,000 to 95,000 clones in total; more than 80% of them show up just once. The ten most abundant clones make up less than 3% of the sample. Input material: peripheral blood. Every receptor here comes from a man between 45 and 60 years old with COVID-19, enrolled during active disease.

The gene calls are TRBV19 and TRBJ1-5, with 7 positions matching TRBD1. The V segment lost 3 bases and the J segment 4 bases; nucleotides outside the gene matches: 6. The CDR3 has 15 residues. Germline CDR1 LNHDA, CDR2 SQIVND (reference sequence). The CDR3 DNA reads as TGTGCCAGTAGTATCTCCGGACAGGCAAATCAGCCCCAGCATTTT. Residues: CASSISGQANQPQHF.

The chain has TRBV20-1 and TRBJ2-1; D may be TRBD1 (5 bases). Between the trimmed V and J ends, which lost 6 bases and 7 bases, there was a span of 7 bases. The CDR3 loop spans 10 amino acids. Looked up from germline, CDR1 is DFQATT and CDR2 is SNEGSKA (reference sequence). CDR3 DNA sequence: TGCAGTGCAAGACAGAATGAGCAGTTCTTC. Translated, it gives CSARQNEQFF.

J is TRBJ2-7 and V is TRBV27, with a weak D call TRBD2 (6 bases). Looked up from germline, CDR1 is MNHEY and CDR2 is SMNVEV (reference sequence). V was pared by 4 bases and J by 7 bases, with 14 bases between. This CDR3 spans 13 amino acids. DNA of the CDR3: TGTGCCAGCAGTTACACCGCGCGGGGAGAGCAGTACTTC. It translates to CASSYTARGEQYF.

DNA for the CDR3: TGTGCCAGCAGCCCCAGCGGGAGCTCCTACAATGAGCAGTTCTTC. Its translation: CASSPSGSSYNEQFF. The chain recombines TRBV7-3 with TRBJ2-1, with TRBD2 matching 8 bases. V gave up 5 bases and J gave up 0 bases; unmatched junction bases: 3. The CDR3 covers 15 residues. Germline CDR1 is SGHTA and CDR2 is FQGTGA. Based on the CDR3 plus reference TRBV7-3 and TRBJ2-1, the full variable domain is GAGVSQTPSNKVTEKGKYVELRCDPISGHTALYWYRQSLGQGPEFLIYFQGTGAADDSGLPNDRFFAVRPEGSVSTLKIQRTERGDSAVYLCASSPSGSSYNEQFFGPGTRLTVL.

This clone was detected a few times. The chain employs TRBV2 and TRBJ1-6; D unresolved. Germline CDR1 and CDR2: SNHLY and FYNNEI. The CDR3 consists of 15 residues. With 5 bases removed from V and 0 bases from J, the gap between germline ends came to 8 bases. CDR3 DNA sequence: TGTGCCAGCAGTAGCCTTAGCTCCTATAATTCACCCCTCCACTTT. Its translation: CASSSLSSYNSPLHF.

The V gene is TRBV24-1, the J gene TRBJ1-4; TRBD1 matches at 10 bases. Germline lookup yields CDR1 KGHDR and CDR2 SFDVKD. V lost 2 bases and J lost 6; bases outside the gene matches: 17. The CDR3 contains 20 residues. The CDR3 nucleotides are TGTGCCACCAGTGATTCGTTTGGGGACAGGGGACCTCAGGGGGATGAAAAACTGTTTTTT. Its protein is CATSDSFGDRGPQGDEKLFF.

The CDR3 DNA sequence: TGTGCCAGCAGTCCACAGGGGGGCGCGAGGGGCTACACCTTC. Its translation is CASSPQGGARGYTF. The chain recombines TRBV28 with TRBJ1-2; 8 nucleotides line up with TRBD1. CDR1 is MDHEN, CDR2 SYDVKM, per germline. After removal of 5 bases from V and 8 bases from J, the junction contained 10 bases not matched to a gene. The CDR3 is made up of 14 amino acids.

As to this clone: A read error may account for a junction end that differs from germline. The chain employs TRBV20-1 and TRBJ1-1; perhaps TRBD1 as D (5 bases). The CDR3 is 10 residues long. Germline V CDR1 and CDR2: DFQATT, SNEGSKA (reference sequence). CDR3 residues: CSASPGGADF. The CDR3 DNA sequence: TGCAGTGCTAGTCCCGGAGGGGCTGACTTT.

J is TRBJ2-3 and V is TRBV19; 7 bases are a match to TRBD2. The length of the CDR3 is 14 residues. CDR1 is LNHDA and CDR2 is SQIVND in the germline V gene (reference sequence). The V gene end was trimmed by 5 bases and the J gene end by 5 bases; junction bases not matched to a gene: 7. The CDR3 spells CASSLLSGGDTQYF. The CDR3 DNA follows: TGTGCCAGTAGTCTTCTCTCGGGAGGAGATACGCAGTATTTT.

The chain links TRBV6-6 to TRBJ1-3; no clear D. CDR3 length equals 12 residues. V gave up 0 bases and J gave up 8 bases, with 5 bases separating them. Germline CDR1 MNHNY, CDR2 SVGAGI (reference sequence). The CDR3 reads CASSYSDYTIYF. The CDR3 region has the DNA TGTGCCAGCAGTTACTCTGACTACACCATATATTTT.

The chain has TRBV24-1 and TRBJ2-7, with 9 bases that match TRBD1. The CDR3 spans 14 residues. V shed 3 bases and J 3 bases; nucleotides not matched to a gene: 2. Germline CDR1 reads KGHDR; CDR2 reads SFDVKD. The CDR3, as DNA: TGTGCCACCAGTGATACAGGGGGCAGCTACGAGCAGTACTTC. Its protein is CATSDTGGSYEQYF.

CDR3 DNA sequence: TGTGCCAGCAGTTTACGTTACCAAGAGACCCAGTACTTC. As protein: CASSLRYQETQYF. The rearrangement links TRBV27 to TRBJ2-5; D remains ambiguous. This CDR3 region has 13 residues. CDR1 is MNHEY, CDR2 SMNVEV, per germline (reference sequence). Deletions cut 2 bases from V and 0 bases from J, with 4 bases between.

This clone was counted a few times. This rearrangement joins TRBV12-3 or TRBV12-4 to TRBJ1-5, with a weak D call TRBD1 (6 bases). The CDR3 runs 13 residues. Trimming shortened V by 7 bases and J by 7 bases, and 14 bases separated the two germline ends. This chain's CDR3 is CASTPGGGQPQHF. For the CDR3, the DNA is TGTGCCAGCACCCCTGGGGGGGGCCAGCCCCAGCATTTT.

V usage is TRBV11-3 and J usage is TRBJ2-3; 9 bases fit TRBD1. CDR3 length: 16 amino acids. The germline V gene encodes CDR1 SGHNT and CDR2 YENEEA. V lost 6 bases, J lost 1 base, and 8 bases stayed unmatched. The CDR3 region is CASSPRWTGGTDTQYF. DNA of the CDR3: TGTGCCAGCAGTCCCCGGTGGACAGGGGGCACAGATACGCAGTATTTT.

This chain links TRBV7-3 with TRBJ1-1; D possibly corresponds to TRBD1 (5 bases). Per the germline V gene, CDR1 is SGHTA and CDR2 is FQGTGA. This CDR3 has 14 residues. Trimming removed 2 bases from V and 1 base from J, with 8 bases in between. This chain's CDR3 is CASSLQGGNTEAFF. DNA for the CDR3: TGTGCCAGCAGCTTACAGGGCGGGAACACTGAAGCTTTCTTT.